This T cell receptor beta chain emerged from a study of long-term antiretroviral therapy in people with HIV. Study-wide results and limits: Pre-ART clonal expansions dominated every time point's repertoire. Relative to control repertoires, HIV repertoires exhibited narrower CDR3 length ranges. Subsequent to ART, diversity was augmented yet persisted below that of transplant donor controls.

As concerns this clone: The antigen is not known.

At the survey level, the v3.0 immunoSEQ assay was run. Clones were read by immunoSEQ multiplex PCR, and TCRdb kept only the in-frame ones, dropping some. Of more than 20,000 clones listed, less than 90% are singletons. V lost 0 bases and J 3 bases, leaving 11 bases between the germline ends. Germline CDR1 ENHRY, CDR2 SYGVKD. There are 16 residues in the CDR3. The sample consisted of unsorted PBMCs, taken 1.9 years after starting antiretroviral therapy. The V call is TRBV10-3, the J call TRBJ1-4; D remains unclear. The TCR was taken from a woman aged 50 to 60 with HIV. The CDR3 sequence: CAISESRGASNEKLFF. The CDR3 DNA reads TGTGCCATCAGTGAGTCGAGAGGAGCCTCTAATGAAAAACTGTTTTTT.